This TCR beta chain originates from a study of blood T cell repertoires in COVID-19. Study details: Specimens from acute and convalescent COVID-19 originated in the United States, Italy and Spain. In each case, the material was cDNA or gDNA derived from T cells, B-cell-depleted T cells, or PBMCs.

Germline-derived CDR1 and CDR2 are SGHDT and YYEEEE. Trimming removed 4 bases at V and 5 bases at J, with 19 bases between. CDR3 length equals 16 residues. The authors' processing: The authors estimated nucleated cell counts from reference gene primer amplification. Assay: immunoSEQ multiplex PCR; the TCRdb copy retains only in-frame clones and omits some. That table is the source of V, J and clone size, and D and trimming were worked out from the DNA. This table has 200,000 to 250,000 clones, roughly 86% appearing once. The sequencing sample was made of peripheral blood. The genes are TRBV5-6 and TRBJ1-5; tentative D call: TRBD1 (5 bases). This TCR derives from an elderly man with acute or convalescent COVID-19. The CDR3: CASSPSRVLGYQPQHF. The CDR3 DNA reads TGTGCCAGCAGCCCAAGCAGGGTTTTAGGTTATCAGCCCCAGCATTTT.